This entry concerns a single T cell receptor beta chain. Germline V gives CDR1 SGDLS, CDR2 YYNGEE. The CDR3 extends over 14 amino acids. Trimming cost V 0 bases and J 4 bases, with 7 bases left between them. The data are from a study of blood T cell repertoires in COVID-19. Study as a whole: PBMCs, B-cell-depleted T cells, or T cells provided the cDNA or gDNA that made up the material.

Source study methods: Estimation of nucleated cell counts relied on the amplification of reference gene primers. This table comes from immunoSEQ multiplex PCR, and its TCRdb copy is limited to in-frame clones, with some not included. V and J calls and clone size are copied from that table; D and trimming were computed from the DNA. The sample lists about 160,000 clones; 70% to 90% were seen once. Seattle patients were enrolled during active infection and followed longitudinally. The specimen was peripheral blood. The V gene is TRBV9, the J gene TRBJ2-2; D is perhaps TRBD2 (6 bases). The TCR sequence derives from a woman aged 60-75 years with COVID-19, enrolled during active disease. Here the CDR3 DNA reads TGTGCCAGCAGCGTAGTGGAGGGCACCGGGGAGCTGTTTTTT. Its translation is CASSVVEGTGELFF. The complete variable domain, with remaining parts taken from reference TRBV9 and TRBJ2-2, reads DSGVTQTPKHLITATGQRVTLRCSPRSGDLSVYWYQQSLDQGLQFLIQYYNGEERAKGNILERFSAQQFPDLHSELNLSSLELGDSALYFCASSVVEGTGELFFGEGSRLTVL.